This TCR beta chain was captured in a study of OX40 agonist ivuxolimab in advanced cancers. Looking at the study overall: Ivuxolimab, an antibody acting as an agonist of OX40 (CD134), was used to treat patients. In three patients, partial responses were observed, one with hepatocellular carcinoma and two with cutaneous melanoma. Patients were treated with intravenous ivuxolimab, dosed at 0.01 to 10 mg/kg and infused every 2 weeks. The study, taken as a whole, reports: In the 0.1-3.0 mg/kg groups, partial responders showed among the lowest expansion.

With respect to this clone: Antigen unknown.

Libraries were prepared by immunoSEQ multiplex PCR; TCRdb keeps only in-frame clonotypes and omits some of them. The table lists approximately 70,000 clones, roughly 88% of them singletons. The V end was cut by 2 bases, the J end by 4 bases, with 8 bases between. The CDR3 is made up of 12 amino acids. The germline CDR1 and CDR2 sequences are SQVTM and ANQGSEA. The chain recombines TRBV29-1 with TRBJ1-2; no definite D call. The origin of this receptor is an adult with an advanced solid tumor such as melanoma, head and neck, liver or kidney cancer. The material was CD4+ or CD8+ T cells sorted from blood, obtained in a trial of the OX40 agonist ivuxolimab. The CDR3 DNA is TGCAGCGTTGAAACAACTTCCTATGGCTACACCTTC. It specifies CSVETTSYGYTF.